This TCR beta chain was identified in a study of T cells in Graves' hyperthyroidism and ophthalmopathy. This CDR3 spans 14 amino acids. The germline V and J ends were trimmed by 2 bases and 3 bases, with 10 bases remaining between them. Germline V gene lookup returns CDR1 MNHEY and CDR2 SMNVEV (reference sequence). Investigators excluded patients with uncontrolled infection, other autoimmune disease, pregnancy or lactation. Each diagnosis drew on symptoms, thyroxine, TRAb, thyroid ultrasound and orbital computed tomography findings. Study-wide findings and caveats: With a median lead of around 6.7 months before onset, the model predicted ophthalmopathy.

This clonotype was counted only a few times. Its cognate antigen is unknown. Amplification targeted TCR beta CDR3 regions from RNA transcripts. Primed by the HTBI set, a first-round RT-PCR was run on the TCR CDR3. MiXCR, applied by TCRdb to the multiplex PCR reads, yields one record per CDR3 protein. The repertoire includes approximately 490,000 distinct CDR3 sequences, 20% to 25% of them detected once, and around 50% sits in the top ten. The sequencing sample was made of blood. The TCR sequence derives from a woman in her sixties or seventies with Graves' ophthalmopathy. The rearrangement joins TRBV27 to TRBJ1-2, with D perhaps TRBD1 (6 bases). The CDR3 protein is CASSLGGWDYGYTF. CDR3 coding DNA: TGTGCCAGCAGTTTAGGGGGCTGGGACTATGGCTACACCTTC.